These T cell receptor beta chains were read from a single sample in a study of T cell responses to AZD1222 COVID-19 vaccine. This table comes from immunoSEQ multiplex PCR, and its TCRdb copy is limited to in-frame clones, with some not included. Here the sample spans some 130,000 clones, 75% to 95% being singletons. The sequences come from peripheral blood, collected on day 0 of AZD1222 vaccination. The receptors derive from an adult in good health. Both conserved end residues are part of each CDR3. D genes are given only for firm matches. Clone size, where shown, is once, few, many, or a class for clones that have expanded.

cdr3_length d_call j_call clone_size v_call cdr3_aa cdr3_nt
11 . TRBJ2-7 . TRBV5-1 CASSFGYEQYF TGCGCCAGCAGCTTCGGTTACGAGCAGTACTTC
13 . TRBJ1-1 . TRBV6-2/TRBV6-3 CASSLNRYTEAFF TGTGCCAGCAGTTTGAACAGGTACACTGAAGCTTTCTTT
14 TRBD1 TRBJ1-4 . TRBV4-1 CASSKTGFFEKLFF TGCGCCAGCAGCAAGACAGGGTTTTTTGAAAAACTGTTTTTT
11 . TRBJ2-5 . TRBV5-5 CASSLVETQYF TGTGCCAGCAGCTTGGTTGAGACCCAGTACTTC
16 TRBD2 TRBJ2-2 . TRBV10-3 CAISGTSGRLSGELFF TGTGCCATCAGCGGGACTAGCGGGAGACTCTCCGGGGAGCTGTTTTTT
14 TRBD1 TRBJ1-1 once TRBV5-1 CASSWTGTNTEAFF TGCGCCAGCAGCTGGACAGGGACGAACACTGAAGCTTTCTTT
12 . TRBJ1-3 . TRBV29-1 CSVEADGNTIYF TGCAGCGTTGAAGCCGATGGAAACACCATATATTTT
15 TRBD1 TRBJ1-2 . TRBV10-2 CASSGGQGTYYGYTF TGCGCCAGCAGCGGGGGACAGGGGACGTACTATGGCTACACCTTC
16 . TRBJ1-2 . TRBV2 CASSRVRATDNYGYTF TGTGCCAGCAGTCGCGTCAGGGCGACGGATAACTATGGCTACACCTTC
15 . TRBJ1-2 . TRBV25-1 CASSPGPPFNYGYTF TGTGCCAGCAGTCCAGGGCCACCTTTTAACTATGGCTACACCTTC
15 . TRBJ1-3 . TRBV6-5 CASSYRGDPGNTIYF TGTGCCAGCAGTTACCGGGGGGACCCTGGAAACACCATATATTTT
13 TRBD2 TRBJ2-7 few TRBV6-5 CASTRTSVYEQYF TGTGCCAGTACTAGGACTAGCGTGTACGAGCAGTACTTC
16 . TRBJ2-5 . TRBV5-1 CASTPGVIGAGETQYF TGCGCCAGCACCCCCGGGGTTATCGGGGCCGGGGAGACCCAGTACTTC
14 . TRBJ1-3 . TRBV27 CASRPSGSGNTIYF TGTGCCAGCAGGCCCTCAGGGTCTGGAAACACCATATATTTT
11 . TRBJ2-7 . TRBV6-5 CASRLVEEQYF TGTGCCAGCAGGCTTGTAGAAGAGCAGTACTTC
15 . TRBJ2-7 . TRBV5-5 CASSLAGTQTYEQYF TGTGCCAGCAGCTTGGCCGGAACGCAAACCTACGAGCAGTACTTC
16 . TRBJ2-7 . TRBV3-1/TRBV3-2 CASSQNVGGYSYEQYF TGTGCCAGCAGCCAAAATGTGGGCGGGTATTCCTACGAGCAGTACTTC
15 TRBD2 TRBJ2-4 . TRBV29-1 CSVVASGIAKNIQYF TGCAGCGTTGTGGCTAGCGGGATAGCCAAAAACATTCAGTACTTC
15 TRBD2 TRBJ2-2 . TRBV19 CASSIAGGPTGELFF TGTGCCAGTAGTATAGCGGGAGGGCCTACCGGGGAGCTGTTTTTT
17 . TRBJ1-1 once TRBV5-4 CASSLAPGVSGYTEAFF TGTGCCAGCAGCTTGGCCCCGGGGGTTTCTGGGTATACTGAAGCTTTCTTT
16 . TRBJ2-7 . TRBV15 CATSRDSGMVPREQYF TGTGCCACCAGCAGAGATTCCGGCATGGTCCCGCGGGAGCAGTACTTC
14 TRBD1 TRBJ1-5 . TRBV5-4 CASSDDRDNQPQHF TGTGCCAGCAGCGATGACAGGGACAATCAGCCCCAGCATTTT
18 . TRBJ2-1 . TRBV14 CASSQGAFSGVSLYHQFF TGTGCCAGCAGCCAAGGCGCTTTCTCAGGGGTTTCTTTGTATCACCAGTTCTTC
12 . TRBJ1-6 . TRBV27 CASSFGRSPLHF TGTGCCAGCAGTTTCGGGAGGTCACCCCTCCACTTT
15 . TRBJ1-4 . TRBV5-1 CASSLAGPGSEKLFF TGCGCCAGCAGCTTGGCGGGTCCCGGCTCTGAAAAACTGTTTTTT
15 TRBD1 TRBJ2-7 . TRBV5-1 CASSAGAGQGREQYF TGCGCCAGCAGCGCGGGCGCGGGACAGGGCCGTGAGCAGTACTTC
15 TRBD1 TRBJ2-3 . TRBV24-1 CATSDPQGAPDTQYF TGTGCCACCAGTGATCCACAGGGGGCGCCGGATACGCAGTATTTT
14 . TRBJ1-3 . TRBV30 CAWSPRAPGNTIYF TGTGCCTGGAGCCCCCGGGCCCCCGGCAACACCATATATTTT
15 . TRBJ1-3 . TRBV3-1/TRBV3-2 CASSQDPGPGNTIYF TGTGCCAGCAGCCAAGATCCGGGACCTGGAAACACCATATATTTT
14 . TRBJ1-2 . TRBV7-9 CASSLGAGRDGYTF TGTGCCAGCAGCTTGGGAGCAGGGCGGGATGGCTACACCTTC
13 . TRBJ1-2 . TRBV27 CASSLSGPGGYTF TGTGCCAGCAGTTTATCGGGACCGGGCGGCTACACCTTC
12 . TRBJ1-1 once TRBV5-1 CASHDKSARSFF TGCGCCAGCCACGACAAATCAGCTCGATCTTTCTTT
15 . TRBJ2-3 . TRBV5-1 CASSLDVVSTDTQYF TGCGCCAGCAGCTTGGATGTAGTTAGCACAGATACGCAGTATTTT
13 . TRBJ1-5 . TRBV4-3 CASSQDNSGPQHF TGCGCCAGCAGCCAAGACAACTCGGGGCCCCAGCATTTT
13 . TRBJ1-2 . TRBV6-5 CASSPPGRQGYTF TGTGCCAGCAGCCCACCAGGTCGGCAGGGCTACACCTTC
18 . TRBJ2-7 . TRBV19 CASSIGGGSRAPLYEQYF TGTGCCAGTAGTATTGGTGGGGGCTCCAGGGCACCACTCTACGAGCAGTACTTC
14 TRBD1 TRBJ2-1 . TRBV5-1 CASSFSDRNNEQFF TGCGCCAGCAGCTTCTCGGACAGGAACAATGAGCAGTTCTTC
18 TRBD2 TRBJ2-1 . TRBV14 CASSQDVPRLAGLNEQFF TGTGCCAGCAGCCAAGACGTGCCCCGACTAGCGGGACTCAATGAGCAGTTCTTC
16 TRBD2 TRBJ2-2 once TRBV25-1 CASSESARGSAGELFF TGTGCCAGCAGTGAATCAGCTCGCGGGAGTGCCGGGGAGCTGTTTTTT
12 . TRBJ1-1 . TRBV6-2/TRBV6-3 CASSRQNTEAFF TGTGCCAGCAGTAGACAGAACACTGAAGCTTTCTTT
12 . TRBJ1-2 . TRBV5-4 CASSLDYGGYTF TGTGCCAGCAGCTTGGACTACGGGGGCTACACCTTC
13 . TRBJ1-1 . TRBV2 CASASGDGTEAFF TGTGCCAGCGCCTCAGGGGATGGGACTGAAGCTTTCTTT
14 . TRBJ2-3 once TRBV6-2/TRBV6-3 CASSYVGATDTQYF TGTGCCAGCAGTTATGTCGGGGCCACAGATACGCAGTATTTT
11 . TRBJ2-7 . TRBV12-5 CASGESYEQYF TGTGCTAGTGGGGAGAGCTACGAGCAGTACTTC